The T cell receptor beta chain under discussion was sequenced for a study of T cell responses to AZD1222 COVID-19 vaccine listed by TCRdb under 2021. Broadly, across the study: AZD1222 recipients with second doses at about 4 weeks or about 12 weeks were pooled, because spike-specific TCR depth and breadth did not differ between schedules. A total of 230 or so trial participants underwent TCR sequencing, of whom about 210 received two doses of AZD1222 and 26 received two doses of the MenACWY control vaccine. Trial participants were enrolled by age into 18-55, 56-69 and 70-plus year subgroups, with roughly 160, 29 and 62 TCR-sequenced participants respectively. The study at large found these results: Most participants were white British and females outnumbered males, and the authors suggested that clonal diversity may have been underestimated. Vaccine-associated CD4 TCRs spanned the whole spike protein, with dominant responses in regions 160-218 and 743-854. A significant rise in spike-specific TCR breadth and depth was observed after two AZD1222 doses relative to day 0 and relative to MenACWY recipients. Nearly half of unique spike-specific TCRs reportedly recognized epitopes outside regions mutated in the B.1.351 and B.1.1.7 variants. Conclusions about previously exposed vaccinees were limited because only a handful of AZD1222 recipients were SARS-CoV-2 seropositive at baseline. In the small 56-69-year group, the increase in depth fell short of significance, most likely because of low power. No day 14 peak-response samples were available, so repertoires were characterized only after the peak T cell response.

The CDR3 regions of human TCRbeta chains were subjected to immunosequencing. As for the authors' bioinformatics: TCRs in the repertoires were matched against a reference library of SARS-CoV-2-specific TCRs that had been generated with the MIRA antigen-specificity platform. Breadth was defined as the fraction of unique TCRs that were SARS-CoV-2-associated. Depth was defined as the fraction of total T cells that were SARS-CoV-2-associated. Using the MIRA data, each spike-specific TCR was mapped to the spike region that the TCR reacts to and placed in a CD4 or CD8 class. Log10-transformed breadth and depth values were compared by one-way ANOVA with Sidak's multiple comparisons tests. The source is immuneACCESS, and TCRdb retained only in-frame sequences with V and J called. Part of the clones is not carried over; for the studies checked, unresolved V genes explain less than half of this, and the remainder is unexplained. The DNA gave D and trimming, while V, J and clone size come from that table. This sample holds around 250,000 clones; over 90% were observed only once. Of the sample, less than 0.6% is held by the ten largest clones.

As regards this clone: Its recognized antigen is unknown. One base away there is no much larger clone; base qualities are not given.

The sample's time point, from its label and the paper: baseline before first vaccination. The vaccinee samples were drawn from two UK trials, COV001 and COV002, one of which was a single-blind randomized controlled phase 2/3 trial testing AZD1222 (ChAdOx1 nCoV-19) in healthy adults. For TCRbeta chain sequencing, PBMC samples were collected from trial participants at day 0 and at day 28 after the second dose. This specimen was peripheral blood, taken on day 0 of AZD1222 vaccination. This receptor was obtained from an adult in good health.

The sequenced DNA is TGTGCCAGCAGCTATCCCCCTGGGGAACGGGAGGGTTCCTACGAGCAGTACTTC. Translation gives CASSYPPGEREGSYEQYF. The V and J segments used are TRBV7-8 and TRBJ2-7, and TRBD2 matches 8 of the central bases. There are 18 amino acids in the CDR3, from cysteine to phenylalanine inclusive. Only the CDR3 part of the read is kept: 54 bases, read in frame from the first base. The germline V gene supplies CDR1 SGHVS and CDR2 FQNEAQ. V lost 4 bases and J lost 1 base, and the count of bases not matched to a germline gene is 15.